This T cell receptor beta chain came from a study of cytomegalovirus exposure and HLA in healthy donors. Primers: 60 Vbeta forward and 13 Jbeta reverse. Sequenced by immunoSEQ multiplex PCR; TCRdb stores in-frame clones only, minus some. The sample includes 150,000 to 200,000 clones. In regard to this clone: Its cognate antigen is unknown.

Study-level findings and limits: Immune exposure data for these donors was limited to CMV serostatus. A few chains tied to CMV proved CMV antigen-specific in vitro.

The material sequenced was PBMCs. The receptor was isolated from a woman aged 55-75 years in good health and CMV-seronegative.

The CDR3 sequence is CATSRDPSGPPYNEQFF. CDR3 in DNA: TGTGCCACCAGCAGAGACCCTAGCGGGCCCCCCTACAATGAGCAGTTCTTC. This chain uses TRBV15 with TRBJ2-1; 8 positions match TRBD2. This CDR3 has 17 residues. The ends lost 0 bases at V and 2 bases at J; junction bases unmatched: 6. Germline loops: CDR1 LNHNV, CDR2 YYDKDF (reference sequence).